The next 14 T cell receptor beta chains were all read from a single sample in a study of CD8+ T cells in alopecia areata (dated by TCRdb to 2017 to 2018). Pooled mouse cutaneous lymph node cells were stained for CD4, CD8alpha, NKG2D, NKG2ACE and other markers, then sorted on a BD Influx. The library was built by means of the immunoSEQ multiplex PCR assay. For TCR sequencing, RNA was extracted from every sample and reverse transcribed into cDNA to serve as template. Not all clones reach the TCRdb copy of this immuneACCESS table, which keeps in-frame sequences only. Checked studies attribute under half of the gap to unresolved V genes and leave the rest unexplained. In this sample the table shows around 300,000 clones, and no singletons are among them. More than 0.95% of the sample comes from the top ten. The specimen sequenced was CD4+ T cells sorted from a lymph node. Source of these receptors: a C3H/HeJ mouse with alopecia areata. This strain of mice has MHC haplotype H2-k.

This clone has a handful of counts. All gene names here are mouse names. The CDR3 end is not reached by the read, which stops 4 residues before it; the germline J gene fills it in. Within the sample, other DNA sequences also encode this same CDR3. The rearrangement uses TRBV5 and TRBJ2-3; 8 bases map to TRBD2. There are 14 residues in the CDR3. From germline, CDR1 is LGHNA and CDR2 YNLKQL (reference sequence). Trimming took 1 base from V and 3 from J; bases not matched to a gene: 0. The CDR3 sequence is CASSQVGGAETLYF. The covered CDR3 bases are TGTGCCAGCAGCCAAGTGGGGGGGGCAGAA.

There are a few counts of this clone. The germline and genes are mouse ones. The read stops 4 residues short of the end of the CDR3; the missing end is completed from the germline J gene. The genes are TRBV31 and TRBJ2-1; 12 bases are shared with TRBD2. The trim removed 3 bases at V and 1 base at J, leaving 1 base unmatched. CDR3 length equals 15 residues. Germline loops: CDR1 GKSSPN, CDR2 SITVG. The CDR3 sequence is CAWRDWGGNYAEQFF. The part of the CDR3 DNA that was read is TGTGCCTGGAGGGACTGGGGGGGAAACTATGCT.

This clone was seen at least ten times. Mouse germline and gene names are used. The CDR3 end lies 4 residues beyond the end of the read and is filled in from the germline J gene. This chain joins TRBV13-1 and TRBJ2-2; 12 bases align to TRBD2. CDR3 size: 16 residues. From germline, CDR1 is NSHNY and CDR2 SYGAGN. CDR3 bases read: TGTGCCAGCAGTGCCTCCGGGACTGGGGGGTACGGG. Translated: CASSASGTGGYG. The CDR3 in full is CASSASGTGGYGQLYF.

Of note for this clone: Genes here carry mouse names. The read is 4 residues too short to cover the CDR3 end, so that end is filled in from the germline J gene. The rearrangement joins TRBV1 to TRBJ1-1; D is perhaps TRBD1 (5 bases). The CDR3 runs to 14 residues. CDR1 NSQYPW and CDR2 LRSPGD come from the germline V gene (reference sequence). The CDR3 protein is CTCSAPGTGGEVFF. The part of the CDR3 DNA that was read is TGCACCTGCAGTGCACCCGGGACTGGGGGA.

This clone appeared a few times. Gene names and germline refer to mouse. The read terminates 4 residues before the CDR3 end, so the remaining end is supplied by the germline J gene. The chain combines TRBV19 with TRBJ2-2; TRBD1 agrees at 8 bases. Germline values: CDR1 FNHDT, CDR2 SITEND (reference sequence). The ends lost 0 bases at V and 5 bases at J; junction bases unmatched: 3. This CDR3 spans 15 amino acids. The sequenced CDR3 bases are TGTGCCAGCAGTATAGGGACAGGGAGTACCGGG. It encodes CASSIGTGSTG. The CDR3 in its entirety is CASSIGTGSTGQLYF. Filled out from reference TRBV19 and TRBJ2-2, the complete variable domain reads GGIITQTPKFLIGQEGQKLTLKCQQNFNHDTMYWYRQDSGKGLRLIYYSITENDLQKGDLSEGYDASREKKSSFSLTVTSAQKNEMAVFLCASSIGTGSTGQLYFGEGSKLTVL.

This clone was detected only a few times. Mouse gene names and germline throughout. The observed sequence ends 3 residues before the CDR3 terminus, with the missing tail filled in from the germline J gene. The chain links TRBV19 to TRBJ1-6; the match to TRBD1 covers 10 bases. TRBJ1-6 is an ORF, and what it does is uncertain. Germline values: CDR1 FNHDT, CDR2 SITEND (reference sequence). The CDR3 sequence is 16 residues long. The V segment lost 4 bases and the J segment 6 bases; nucleotides outside the gene matches: 7. This CDR3 is CASSRGQGPINSPLYF. The CDR3 bases that were read are TGTGCCAGCAGTCGGGGACAGGGGCCCATTAATTCGCCC.

This clone has only a few counts. Gene names follow the mouse nomenclature. Sequencing ends 4 residues short of the CDR3 end; the germline J gene provides the rest. Other nucleotide sequences from this sample produce the same CDR3. The V call is TRBV31, the J call TRBJ2-7; TRBD1 matches 11 bases. This CDR3 is 14 amino acids long. The germline V gene encodes CDR1 GKSSPN and CDR2 SITVG. J was trimmed by 3 bases and V by 0 bases; bases with no gene match: 1. The CDR3 loop is CAWSLGTGGYEQYF. The part of the CDR3 DNA that was read is TGTGCCTGGAGTCTCGGGACAGGGGGCTAT.

As to this clone: The gene names here belong to mouse. The read terminates 4 residues ahead of where the CDR3 ends, so the germline J gene completes it. The chain joins TRBV13-3 to TRBJ1-2; 9 nucleotides agree with TRBD1. Germline CDR1 is NNHDY and CDR2 is SYVADS. The ends lost 2 bases at V and 4 bases at J; junction bases unmatched: 3. CDR3 length: 14 residues. CDR3 bases read: TGTGCCAGCAGTGAGGGACAGGGCGGCTCC. Encoded protein: CASSEGQGGS. The full CDR3 protein is CASSEGQGGSDYTF.

There are a few counts of this clone. Here the gene names and germline are mouse. The read gets to within 4 residues of the CDR3 end, and the germline J gene fills in the rest. The rearrangement links TRBV31 to TRBJ1-1, with 12 nucleotides matching TRBD1. This CDR3 comprises 14 residues. CDR1 and CDR2 (germline): GKSSPN, SITVG. J gave up 2 bases and V 3 bases, and 1 base lay outside the gene matches. The CDR3 is CAWSGTGGNTEVFF. CDR3 bases read: TGTGCCTGGAGCGGGACAGGGGGCAACACA.

In regard to this clone: Genes here carry mouse names. The sequenced fragment ends 3 residues before the CDR3 boundary, so the rest is inferred from the germline J gene. V is TRBV13-1 and J is TRBJ1-6, with D possibly TRBD1 on 6 matching bases. TRBJ1-6 is known as an ORF, though its function is uncertain. CDR3 length: 15 residues. Between the trimmed V and J ends, which lost 0 bases and 7 bases, there was a span of 11 bases. Germline CDR1 reads NSHNY; CDR2 reads SYGAGN. Incomplete CDR3 DNA: TGTGCCAGCAGTGATGCACGCAGGGGAAATTCGCCC. It codes for CASSDARRGNSP. In full, the CDR3 reads CASSDARRGNSPLYF.

This clone has just a few counts. The gene symbols are mouse symbols. The CDR3 end is not reached by the read, which stops 4 residues before it; the germline J gene fills it in. V is TRBV1 and J is TRBJ1-1; TRBD1 might be the D (5 bases). The CDR3 is 14 residues long. V was pared by 2 bases and J by 3 bases, with 10 bases between. Germline CDR1 reads NSQYPW; CDR2 reads LRSPGD (reference sequence). This chain's CDR3 is CTCSALGGDTEVFF. CDR3 bases read: TGCACCTGCAGTGCATTGGGGGGGGACACA.

As for this clone: Gene and germline names: mouse. From the germline J gene comes the end of the CDR3, since the read stops 4 residues before it. The V gene is TRBV13-3, the J gene TRBJ2-1; weak D call: TRBD2 (7 bases). CDR3 size: 14 residues. Germline V gene data show CDR1 as NNHDY and CDR2 as SYVADS. V lost 3 bases, J lost 3 bases, and 10 bases lay in between. CDR3 loop: CASSVGGAYAEQFF. The covered CDR3 bases are TGTGCCAGCAGTGTGGGGGGCGCCTATGCT.

With respect to this clone: Gene names and germline match the mouse. The read ends 3 residues shy of where the CDR3 ends; the end is completed using the germline J gene. The rearrangement joins TRBV13-1 to TRBJ1-6; 11 bases agree with TRBD1. TRBJ1-6 is reported as an ORF; its role is uncertain. The CDR3 length is 15 residues. Germline CDR1 and CDR2: NSHNY and SYGAGN. With V trimmed by 5 bases and J by 8 bases, 6 bases remained unmatched. The part of the CDR3 DNA that was read is TGTGCCAGCAGAGGGACAGGGGGTCTGGATTCGCCC. Amino acids: CASRGTGGLDSP. The whole CDR3 sequence is CASRGTGGLDSPLYF.

This clone was detected only a few times. All gene names here are mouse names. Coverage ceases 4 residues before the CDR3 finishes, and the germline J gene fills in the end. This rearrangement joins TRBV19 to TRBJ2-7; tentative D call: TRBD1 (5 bases). V lost 2 bases and J lost 3, with 12 bases in between. Per the germline V gene, CDR1 is FNHDT and CDR2 is SITEND (reference sequence). CDR3 length: 14 amino acids. CDR3 DNA (partial): TGTGCCAGCAGTATCAAGACAGAAAACTAT. Protein sequence: CASSIKTENY. The whole CDR3 protein reads CASSIKTENYEQYF.